The present T cell receptor (beta chain) was sequenced within a study of T-cell reconstitution after alpha-beta-depleted transplantation in children. Unique molecular identifiers were used to barcode this TCRbeta library. TCRdb passed the PCR reads through MiXCR, listing each CDR3 protein once. The table records about 410,000 distinct CDR3 sequences, about a fifth of them present only once. This clonotype was counted between two and nine times. V lost 2 bases, J lost 15 bases, and 11 bases stayed unmatched. Germline CDR1 and CDR2: LGHNA and YSLEER. This CDR3 comprises 13 residues. The chain uses TRBV4-3 and TRBJ2-3; 7 bases are a match to TRBD2. The sequence came from a human donor who donated a stem cell graft to a child with acute myeloid leukemia. Sequenced material: PBMCs from the stem cell graft donor, taken from the stem cell graft. DNA of the CDR3: TGCGCCAGCAGCCAAAGTCGAGCGGGATTACAATATTTT. Its translation: CASSQSRAGLQYF.